Shown below are 31 T cell receptor beta chains from a single sample sequenced in a study of T cell repertoires in cytomegalovirus infection. Each CDR3 protein gets one entry after TCRdb re-called the reads with MiXCR. The sample carries about 740,000 distinct CDR3 sequences, around a third recorded once. The antigens for these receptors are not known. This material consisted of cultured PBMCs, taken from culture after CMV antigen stimulation. Receptor source: a human donor in good health (CMV status not recorded). Some clones in this sample may be carry-over from other donors' samples.

The chain joins TRBV6-2 or TRBV6-3 to TRBJ1-5; 8 nucleotides agree with TRBD1. Looked up from germline, CDR1 is MNHEY and CDR2 is SVGEGT. The CDR3 sequence is 14 residues long. J gave up 5 bases and V 5 bases, and 5 bases lay outside the gene matches. The CDR3 protein is CASSDNRGYQPQHF. CDR3 DNA sequence: TGTGCCAGCAGTGACAACAGGGGGTATCAGCCCCAGCATTTT.

The V and J genes are TRBV5-1 and TRBJ2-2; D ambiguous. CDR3 length equals 15 residues. Germline CDR1 reads SGHRS; CDR2 reads YFSETQ. V was cut by 0 bases and J by 7 bases, with 13 bases left in between. The CDR3 coding sequence is TGCGCCAGCAGCTTGGCCTTTTCCGCCGGCGGGGAGCTGTTTTTT. Protein product: CASSLAFSAGGELFF.

The chain joins TRBV7-6 to TRBJ1-3; D unresolved. CDR1 and CDR2 (germline): SGHVS, FNYEAQ. This CDR3 contains 20 residues. Trimming left V 2 bases short and J 0 bases short, with 23 bases between. CDR3 DNA: TGTGCCAGCAGCTTAACGGGGTACGGGAGACCATTGAGCTCTGGAAACACCATATATTTT. Translating it yields CASSLTGYGRPLSSGNTIYF.

The chain is built from TRBV6-1 and TRBJ1-5; D unclear. The V gene's germline CDR1 is MNHNS and CDR2 SASEGT. V was pared by 8 bases and J by 0 bases, with 2 bases between. The CDR3 is 11 residues long. The CDR3 nucleotides are TGTGCCAGCCATAGCAATCAGCCCCAGCATTTT. As protein: CASHSNQPQHF.

This sequence joins TRBV18 and TRBJ1-3; the D is unclear. Per the germline V gene, CDR1 is KGHSH and CDR2 is LQKENI. V was cut by 3 bases and J by 8 bases, with 14 bases left in between. The CDR3 length is 14 residues. The CDR3 spells CASSPSTRGDTIYF. CDR3 bases: TGTGCCAGCTCACCGTCGACACGCGGGGACACCATATATTTT.

The V and J genes are TRBV2 and TRBJ2-6; D uncertain. V lost 1 base to trimming and J lost 0 bases, with 7 bases between them. In germline, CDR1 is SNHLY, CDR2 FYNNEI. This CDR3 spans 16 amino acids. CDR3 nucleotides: TGTGCCAGCAGTGAAGGGAAGGGCTCTGGGGCCAACGTCCTGACTTTC. Its protein is CASSEGKGSGANVLTF.

The chain links TRBV7-8 to TRBJ1-1, with D perhaps TRBD1 (6 bases). The CDR3 sequence is 15 residues long. CDR1 SGHVS and CDR2 FQNEAQ come from the germline V gene. V gave up 2 bases and J gave up 1 base, with 11 bases separating them. The CDR3 here is CASSLWGQENTEAFF. CDR3 nucleotide sequence: TGTGCCAGCAGCTTATGGGGACAAGAGAACACTGAAGCTTTCTTT.

This clonotype was detected only once. This may stem from a read error, because a much larger clone lies one nucleotide away. The chain joins TRBV11-2 to TRBJ2-1, with 11 nucleotides matching TRBD2. The CDR3 runs 15 residues. Germline CDR1 SGHAT, CDR2 FQNNGV. The V and J ends lost 3 bases and 6 bases, in that order; junction bases with no gene match: 4. Written as DNA, the CDR3 is TGTGCCAGCAGCTTTAGCGGGAGGGTGGGCAATGAGCAGTTCTTC. Its protein is CASSFSGRVGNEQFF.

This clonotype was recorded a few times. This rearrangement joins TRBV7-2 to TRBJ2-5; tentatively, D is TRBD2 (6 bases). The germline gives CDR1 SGHTA, CDR2 FQGNSA. Deletions cut 2 bases from V and 4 bases from J, with 14 bases between. The CDR3 sequence is 15 residues long. The CDR3 loop reads CASSLLVGGRETQYF. CDR3 in DNA: TGTGCCAGCAGCTTATTGGTGGGAGGACGAGAGACCCAGTACTTC.

This clonotype has more than one count but fewer than ten. The genes are TRBV27 and TRBJ2-7, with a tentative D call TRBD1 (6 bases). Germline CDR1 is MNHEY and CDR2 is SMNVEV (reference sequence). The CDR3 length is 15 residues. V shed 3 bases and J shed 9 bases, with 21 bases lying between them. The CDR3 sequence: CASSFAQGSLNGQYF. For the CDR3, the DNA is TGTGCCAGCAGTTTTGCCCAGGGGTCCCTCAACGGGCAGTACTTC.

The CDR3 loop is CASSTGQDSNQPQHF. CDR3 DNA sequence: TGTGCCAGCAGCACGGGACAGGATAGCAATCAGCCCCAGCATTTT. The gene calls are TRBV12-3 or TRBV12-4 and TRBJ1-5; 8 positions agree with TRBD1. V lost 6 bases to trimming and J lost 0 bases; unmatched junction nucleotides: 4. This CDR3 region has 15 residues.

With respect to this clonotype: This may be a read error, as it is one base from a much larger clone. The chain combines TRBV7-4 with TRBJ1-4; 9 bases agree with TRBD1. The CDR3 is made up of 17 amino acids. Germline CDR1 SGHVT, CDR2 SQSDAQ. CDR3 in DNA: TGTGCCAGCAACCCAGAGGGACAGGGTGGACCGAATGAAAGACTGTTTTTT. Amino acid sequence: CASNPEGQGGPNERLFF.

This clonotype was seen more than once but under ten times. The rearrangement uses TRBV6-5 and TRBJ2-3, with a tentative D call TRBD2 (5 bases). The CDR3 runs 13 residues. Germline V gene lookup returns CDR1 MNHEY and CDR2 SVGAGI. The V end lost 4 bases, the J end lost 6 bases, and 11 bases lay between the germline ends. The CDR3 DNA follows: TGTGCCAGCAGTTTTAGCCAGCGGGATACGCAGTATTTT. Encoded protein: CASSFSQRDTQYF.

The chain carries TRBV6-5 and TRBJ2-3; D perhaps matches TRBD1 (6 bases). The CDR3 spans 14 residues. Germline loops: CDR1 MNHEY, CDR2 SVGAGI. The ends were cut back, 6 bases at V and 4 bases at J, with 14 bases in the middle. The chain's CDR3 is CASRLTGYADTQYF. As DNA, the CDR3 is TGTGCCAGCAGACTAACAGGGTACGCAGATACGCAGTATTTT.

The chain links TRBV27 to TRBJ2-7; TRBD2 is a possible D gene (6 bases). CDR3 length equals 15 residues. Germline CDR1 reads MNHEY; CDR2 reads SMNVEV (reference sequence). Deletions cut 0 bases from V and 6 bases from J, with 15 bases between. DNA for the CDR3: TGTGCCAGCAGTTTATCGGAGGGGAGAAGGGGCGAGCAGTACTTC. As protein: CASSLSEGRRGEQYF.

This clonotype was detected only a few times. CDR3 nucleotides: TGTGCCAGCAGACTACTGACAGGCACTGAAGCTTTCTTT. This translates into CASRLLTGTEAFF. J is TRBJ1-1 and V is TRBV9; tentative D call: TRBD1 (6 bases). This CDR3 comprises 13 residues. In germline, CDR1 is SGDLS, CDR2 YYNGEE. The V gene lost 5 bases and the J gene lost 4 bases, with 12 bases spanning the gap.

This clonotype was detected ten times or more. The chain couples TRBV28 to TRBJ2-5; 7 nucleotides align to TRBD2. J lost 0 bases, V lost 5 bases, and 9 bases had no gene match. Germline V lookup: CDR1 MDHEN, CDR2 SYDVKM. CDR3 size: 16 residues. DNA of the CDR3: TGTGCCAGCAGTCCGCCCTCCGGGAGGAACCAAGAGACCCAGTACTTC. This sequence encodes CASSPPSGRNQETQYF.

In this sample, this clonotype turned up a few times. The chain combines TRBV5-1 with TRBJ2-1; perhaps TRBD2 as D (6 bases). The germline CDR1 and CDR2 sequences are SGHRS and YFSETQ. Trimming left V 5 bases short and J 4 bases short, with 16 bases between. The CDR3 runs to 15 residues. The CDR3 DNA reads as TGCGCCAGCAGTATGGATAGCGGCTATTACAATGAGCAGTTCTTC. Its protein is CASSMDSGYYNEQFF.

The sample holds one count of this clonotype. In DNA form, the CDR3 reads TGTGCCAGTAGTTCCCGAGGGACAGTGGAGAAGTTCTTC. Its translation: CASSSRGTVEKFF. The rearrangement uses TRBV19 and TRBJ2-1; 7 nucleotides align to TRBD1. The CDR3 is 13 residues long. Germline V gene lookup returns CDR1 LNHDA and CDR2 SQIVND (reference sequence). With 5 bases clipped from V and 14 bases from J, the junction kept 12 bases outside the gene matches.

The rearrangement uses TRBV19 and TRBJ2-2; weak D call: TRBD2 (5 bases). Germline CDR1 and CDR2: LNHDA and SQIVND (reference sequence). V was clipped by 5 bases and J by 4 bases, with 8 bases between them. CDR3 length equals 13 residues. In DNA form, the CDR3 reads TGTGCCAGTAGTGAGGGAATCACCGGGGAGCTGTTTTTT. Protein: CASSEGITGELFF. The entire variable domain, with the rest obtained from reference TRBV19 and TRBJ2-2, is as follows: DGGITQSPKYLFRKEGQNVTLSCEQNLNHDAMYWYRQDPGQGLRLIYYSQIVNDFQKGDIAEGYSVSREKKESFPLTVTSAQKNPTAFYLCASSEGITGELFFGEGSRLTVL.

The rearrangement joins TRBV5-1 to TRBJ2-1; D perhaps matches TRBD2 (6 bases). V lost 3 bases, J lost 10 bases, and 14 bases lay in between. The CDR3 runs to 13 residues. Germline CDR1 SGHRS, CDR2 YFSETQ. CDR3 amino acids: CASSSDRGMEQFF. CDR3 bases: TGCGCCAGCAGCTCCGACCGGGGGATGGAGCAGTTCTTC.

This rearrangement joins TRBV7-6 to TRBJ2-7; either TRBD1 or TRBD2 may supply D (5 bases each). Trimming cost V 7 bases and J 2 bases, with 12 bases left between them. This CDR3 region has 13 residues. The V gene's germline CDR1 is SGHVS and CDR2 FNYEAQ. Here the CDR3 DNA reads TGTGCCAGCACCACCGGGACGCCCTACGAGCAGTACTTC. This encodes CASTTGTPYEQYF. The whole variable domain, remainder taken from reference TRBV7-6 and TRBJ2-7, is GAGVSQSPRYKVTKRGQDVALRCDPISGHVSLYWYRQALGQGPEFLTYFNYEAQQDKSGLPNDRFSAERPEGSISTLTIQRTEQRDSAMYRCASTTGTPYEQYFGPGTRLTVT.

This rearrangement joins TRBV20-1 to TRBJ1-1, with a possible D match to TRBD1 (6 bases). V lost 4 bases and J 5 bases, leaving 14 bases between the germline ends. The CDR3 loop spans 13 amino acids. CDR1 and CDR2 (germline): DFQATT, SNEGSKA (reference sequence). This CDR3 reads CSATVQGRTEAFF. The CDR3 nucleotides are TGCAGTGCTACTGTCCAGGGGAGGACTGAAGCTTTCTTT.

The genes are TRBV18 and TRBJ2-6, with 16 bases aligning to TRBD2. This CDR3 is built from 19 residues. Germline V CDR1 and CDR2: KGHSH, LQKENI. Unmatched junction bases numbered 7, after V lost 7 bases and J lost 1 base. DNA for the CDR3: TGTGCCAGCTGGCCGGGACTAGCGGGAGGGCCTTCTGGGGCCAACGTCCTGACTTTC. Translation: CASWPGLAGGPSGANVLTF.

V and J are TRBV6-2 or TRBV6-3 and TRBJ1-1, with 7 positions matching TRBD1. The CDR3 is made up of 14 amino acids. CDR1 is MNHEY, CDR2 SVGEGT, per germline. V lost 2 bases, J lost 7 bases, and 7 bases stayed unmatched. CDR3 nucleotide sequence: TGTGCCAGCAGTTACACCTCCACAGGGGTTGAAGCTTTCTTT. It encodes CASSYTSTGVEAFF.

The rearrangement joins TRBV7-9 to TRBJ2-2; D possibly corresponds to TRBD2 (5 bases). The germline CDR1 and CDR2 sequences are SEHNR and FQNEAQ (reference sequence). The CDR3 sequence is 14 residues long. V lost 5 bases and J lost 4, with 11 bases in between. Here the CDR3 reads CASSVGSGTGELFF. CDR3 DNA sequence: TGTGCCAGCAGCGTGGGGAGCGGCACCGGGGAGCTGTTTTTT.

The V call is TRBV5-1, the J call TRBJ2-1, with 7 nucleotides matching TRBD1. CDR3 length: 15 residues. V shed 4 bases, J shed 0 bases, and the junction held 4 bases outside the gene matches. The germline V gene encodes CDR1 SGHRS and CDR2 YFSETQ. The DNA of the CDR3 is TGCGCCAGCAGCGTGGGACAGAGCTCCTACAATGAGCAGTTCTTC. This encodes CASSVGQSSYNEQFF.

This clonotype was seen ten or more times. CDR3 loop: CASSLGQITYNEQFF. CDR3 coding DNA: TGTGCCAGCAGCTTAGGACAGATTACCTACAATGAGCAGTTCTTC. This chain uses TRBV7-2 with TRBJ2-1; perhaps TRBD1 as D (5 bases). From germline, CDR1 is SGHTA and CDR2 FQGNSA. Trimming removed 1 base from V and 2 bases from J, with 9 bases in between. This CDR3 region has 15 residues. The full variable domain, its missing parts supplied by reference TRBV7-2 and TRBJ2-1, is GAGVSQSPSNKVTEKGKDVELRCDPISGHTALYWYRQSLGQGLEFLIYFQGNSAPDKSGLPSDRFSAERTGGSVSTLTIQRTQQEDSAVYLCASSLGQITYNEQFFGPGTRLTVL.

This clonotype was observed many times. The rearrangement links TRBV7-6 to TRBJ2-3, with D perhaps being TRBD1 or TRBD2 (5 bases each). This CDR3 comprises 21 residues. Germline V CDR1 and CDR2: SGHVS, FNYEAQ. The ends were cut back, 1 base at V and 4 bases at J, with 30 bases in the middle. CDR3 in DNA: TGTGCCAGCAGCTTAGGGATAAGGGAGTCCTCTTGGGGCTTTTACGCAGATACGCAGTATTTT. It encodes CASSLGIRESSWGFYADTQYF.

This clonotype has just a few counts. The chain employs TRBV7-9 and TRBJ2-7, with 8 nucleotides matching TRBD2. V lost 4 bases, J lost 7 bases, and 9 bases stayed unmatched. The CDR3 is 14 residues long. Per the germline V gene, CDR1 is SEHNR and CDR2 is FQNEAQ (reference sequence). The CDR3 region is CASSSGGGAGEQYF. The CDR3 DNA follows: TGTGCCAGCAGCTCCGGGGGGGGCGCGGGGGAGCAGTACTTC.

The rearrangement joins TRBV6-1 to TRBJ1-2, with D unresolved. The CDR3 totals 14 residues. Trimming pared 6 bases from V and 5 bases from J, leaving 16 bases between. Germline lookup yields CDR1 MNHNS and CDR2 SASEGT. The chain's CDR3 is CASRAYGGSYGYTF. DNA of the CDR3: TGTGCCAGCAGGGCCTACGGAGGTAGTTATGGCTACACCTTC.